This entry lists 21 T cell receptor beta chains sequenced from one sample in a study of vaccination and CD4 T cells after COVID-19. As to treatment: approximately 9-day PBMC culture with coronavirus spike peptide pools or control peptides (ViraFEST assay). These receptors are not linked to any known antigen. Cultured CD4+ T-cell DNA underwent Oncomine TCR Beta short-read sequencing. Via MiXCR, TCRdb re-called the PCR reads, giving one row per CDR3 protein. The repertoire has 8,500 to 10,000 distinct CDR3 sequences, 35% to 50% of them found once; the top ten carry 9% to 15%. The specimen was CD4+ T cells from blood, cultured in vitro. These TCRs come from a human donor who had recovered from COVID-19.

The chain is built from TRBV30 and TRBJ2-2, with 8 bases identical to TRBD1. There are 16 residues in the CDR3. Germline lookup yields CDR1 GTSNPN and CDR2 SVGIG (reference sequence). The V gene end was trimmed by 2 bases and the J gene end by 5 bases; junction bases not matched to a gene: 10. CDR3 sequence reads: CAWSLIRGQWTGELFF. CDR3 in DNA: TGTGCCTGGAGTTTAATCAGGGGGCAATGGACCGGGGAGCTGTTTTTT. The variable domain in full, with the rest retrieved from reference TRBV30 and TRBJ2-2, is SQTIHQWPATLVQPVGSPLSLECTVEGTSNPNLYWYRQAAGRGLQLLFYSVGIGQISSEVPQNLSASRPQDRQFILSSKKLLLSDSGFYLCAWSLIRGQWTGELFFGEGSRLTVL.

This chain joins TRBV5-8 and TRBJ2-7; D gene ambiguous. Germline assignment: CDR1 SGHTS and CDR2 YDEGEE. CDR3 length: 13 residues. Trimming stripped 4 bases from V and 3 bases from J, with 11 bases between. The CDR3 sequence is CASSTLDYYEQYF. The CDR3 nucleotides read TGTGCCAGCAGCACCTTAGATTACTACGAGCAGTACTTC. The whole variable domain, remainder taken from reference TRBV5-8 and TRBJ2-7, is EAGVTQSPTHLIKTRGQQATLRCSPISGHTSVYWYQQALGLGLQFLLWYDEGEERNRGNFPPRFSGRQFPNYSSELNVNALELEDSALYLCASSTLDYYEQYFGPGTRLTVT.

The chain joins TRBV9 to TRBJ2-7; 9 bases align to TRBD1. Trimming removed 0 bases from V and 2 bases from J; junction bases left unmatched: 6. The germline gives CDR1 SGDLS, CDR2 YYNGEE. This CDR3 spans 16 amino acids. The CDR3 loop is CASSVGGTGSTYEQYF. CDR3 DNA: TGTGCCAGCAGCGTAGGGGGGACAGGGAGCACCTACGAGCAGTACTTC.

The chain is built from TRBV5-1 and TRBJ1-2; D is perhaps TRBD1 (5 bases). The CDR3 is 12 residues long. The V end lost 8 bases, the J end lost 6 bases, and 14 bases lay between the germline ends. Per the germline V gene, CDR1 is SGHRS and CDR2 is YFSETQ. The CDR3 is CASGAQNNGYTF. DNA of the CDR3: TGCGCCAGTGGGGCACAGAACAATGGCTACACCTTC.

The chain recombines TRBV30 with TRBJ2-1, with D unresolved. Germline V gene sequence: CDR1 GTSNPN, CDR2 SVGIG (reference sequence). Trimming removed 5 bases at V and 8 bases at J, with 16 bases between. The CDR3 runs 13 residues. The CDR3 sequence is CAWLRQYSDEQFF. The CDR3 coding sequence is TGTGCCTGGCTCCGCCAATACTCGGATGAGCAGTTCTTC.

In DNA form, the CDR3 reads TGCGCCAGCAGCTTGACAGATTATGGCTACACCTTC. Translated: CASSLTDYGYTF. The chain employs TRBV5-1 and TRBJ1-2; no reliable D call. This CDR3 has 12 amino acids. The germline gives CDR1 SGHRS, CDR2 YFSETQ. V shed 1 base and J shed 5 bases, with 6 bases lying between them.

This clonotype was found a few times. V gene TRBV7-2 combines with J gene TRBJ1-2, with 8 nucleotides matching TRBD1. Germline V gene data show CDR1 as SGHTA and CDR2 as FQGNSA. Unmatched junction bases numbered 8, after V lost 0 bases and J lost 2 bases. CDR3 length equals 17 residues. The CDR3 coding sequence is TGTGCCAGCAGCTTAGCCCCTCCGGACAGGGAAAACTATGGCTACACCTTC. Translated, it gives CASSLAPPDRENYGYTF.

The chain employs TRBV21-1 and TRBJ2-5. TRBV21-1 counts as a pseudogene. The CDR3 has 13 residues. The chain's CDR3 is CASSRPLGETQYF. The CDR3 nucleotides are TGTGCCAGCAGCAGACCTTTGGGAGAGACCCAGTACTTC.

This clonotype was detected a few times. The gene calls are TRBV7-2 and TRBJ1-3; no reliable D call. CDR1 SGHTA and CDR2 FQGNSA come from the germline V gene. Between the trimmed V and J ends, which lost 5 bases and 0 bases, there was a span of 11 bases. This CDR3 is 15 amino acids long. The CDR3, as DNA: TGTGCCAGCAGCCCTACCCAGTTCTCTGGAAACACCATATATTTT. Protein: CASSPTQFSGNTIYF.

This clonotype was counted between two and nine times. This chain links TRBV15 with TRBJ1-1; D gene uncertain. This CDR3 region has 15 residues. The V end lost 3 bases, the J end lost 0 bases, and 11 bases lay between the germline ends. Germline values: CDR1 LNHNV, CDR2 YYDKDF (reference sequence). CDR3 residues: CATSSQDFMNTEAFF. The CDR3 nucleotides are TGTGCCACCAGCAGCCAGGACTTTATGAACACTGAAGCTTTCTTT.

The V gene is TRBV12-3 or TRBV12-4, the J gene TRBJ2-3; 8 bases match TRBD1. V was clipped by 6 bases and J by 7 bases; unmatched bases: 6. The CDR3 sequence is 13 residues long. CDR3 amino acids: CASRATGVNTQYF. As DNA, the CDR3 is TGTGCCAGCAGAGCGACAGGGGTCAATACGCAGTATTTT.

The chain links TRBV20-1 to TRBJ1-2, with D possibly matching TRBD1 (5 bases). The CDR3 consists of 13 residues. Trimming pared 3 bases from V and 8 bases from J, leaving 16 bases between. Germline lookup yields CDR1 DFQATT and CDR2 SNEGSKA (reference sequence). The CDR3 bases are TGCAGTGCTAGTCCTTCGGGGCTGGGGGGCTACACCTTC. It codes for CSASPSGLGGYTF.

The rearrangement joins TRBV5-1 to TRBJ1-2, with 8 bases lining up with TRBD1. The CDR3 is 15 residues long. The trim removed 0 bases at V and 8 bases at J, leaving 9 bases unmatched. Germline assignment: CDR1 SGHRS and CDR2 YFSETQ. CDR3 nucleotide sequence: TGCGCCAGCAGCTTGGATATAGGCAGGGGGCGCGGCTACACCTTC. It translates to CASSLDIGRGRGYTF.

A few counts support this clonotype. The gene calls are TRBV28 and TRBJ1-1, with TRBD1 matching 8 bases. CDR3 length: 14 amino acids. V was pared by 5 bases and J by 4 bases, with 6 bases of the junction left unmatched. Germline CDR1 is MDHEN and CDR2 is SYDVKM. This chain's CDR3 is CASSTRGRGTEAFF. CDR3 DNA sequence: TGTGCCAGCAGTACCAGGGGGCGCGGCACTGAAGCTTTCTTT.

As DNA, the CDR3 is TGTGCCAGCAGTGAACTCAGCTCTGGGGCCAACGTCCTGACTTTC. It codes for CASSELSSGANVLTF. The rearrangement uses TRBV6-1 and TRBJ2-6; D uncertain. V was clipped by 2 bases and J by 0 bases, with 5 bases between them. The germline gives CDR1 MNHNS, CDR2 SASEGT. The CDR3 runs to 15 residues.

The chain combines TRBV11-3 with TRBJ2-7; tentative D call: TRBD2 (6 bases). The V end lost 5 bases, the J end lost 1 base, and 15 bases lay between the germline ends. The CDR3 extends over 15 amino acids. CDR1 is SGHNT and CDR2 is YENEEA in the germline V gene. The CDR3 spells CASSLSSGGSYEQYF. DNA for the CDR3: TGTGCCAGCAGCCTATCCTCCGGGGGTTCCTACGAGCAGTACTTC.

The chain carries TRBV30 and TRBJ2-3, with D possibly matching TRBD2 (6 bases). CDR3 length: 14 residues. V was shortened by 5 bases and J by 6 bases, with 18 bases between the two germline ends. CDR1 GTSNPN and CDR2 SVGIG come from the germline V gene (reference sequence). Written as DNA, the CDR3 is TGTGCCTGGGGCCCAAAACTAGCTACTGATACGCAGTATTTT. Translation: CAWGPKLATDTQYF.

The chain is built from TRBV12-3 or TRBV12-4 and TRBJ1-2; 8 bases are shared with TRBD1. The CDR3 has 14 amino acids. Trimming took 6 bases from V and 4 from J; bases not matched to a gene: 7. This CDR3 is CASSRTGPFYGYTF. DNA for the CDR3: TGTGCCAGCAGCCGGACAGGGCCTTTCTATGGCTACACCTTC.

The chain couples TRBV7-2 to TRBJ1-3; maybe TRBD1 (6 bases). V lost 2 bases to trimming and J lost 3 bases, with 11 bases between them. CDR1 and CDR2 (germline): SGHTA, FQGNSA. The CDR3 length is 15 residues. The CDR3 DNA reads as TGTGCCAGCAGCTTAAGCAGGGGAGGTGGAAACACCATATATTTT. Amino acid sequence: CASSLSRGGGNTIYF.

This sequence joins TRBV10-2 and TRBJ1-2; D gene unclear. In germline, CDR1 is WSHSY, CDR2 SAAADI. Trimming took 2 bases from V and 3 from J, leaving 4 bases between them. The CDR3 totals 12 residues. The CDR3 DNA follows: TGCGCCAGCAGTGAGGGCTACTATGGCTACACCTTC. Translation: CASSEGYYGYTF.

The rearrangement links TRBV6-1 to TRBJ1-6; a possible D gene is TRBD1 (5 bases). Trimming shortened V by 3 bases and J by 10 bases, and 16 bases separated the two germline ends. This CDR3 has 15 amino acids. Germline lookup yields CDR1 MNHNS and CDR2 SASEGT. The CDR3 is CASSEGPGYRSPLHF. Written as DNA, the CDR3 is TGTGCCAGCAGTGAGGGACCGGGGTATCGATCACCCCTCCACTTT.